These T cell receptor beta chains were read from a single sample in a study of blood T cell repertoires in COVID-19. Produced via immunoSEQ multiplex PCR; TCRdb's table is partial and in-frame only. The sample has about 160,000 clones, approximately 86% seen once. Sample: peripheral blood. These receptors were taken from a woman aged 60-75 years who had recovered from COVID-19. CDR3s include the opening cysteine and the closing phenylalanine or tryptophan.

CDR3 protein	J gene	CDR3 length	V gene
CASSLSTGLYQETQYF	TRBJ2-5	16	TRBV28
CASSIGTGAFGYTF	TRBJ1-2	14	TRBV3-1/TRBV3-2
CASSQRTATSSYEQYF	TRBJ2-7	16	TRBV11-3
CASSYRDTRQSGETQYF	TRBJ2-5	17	TRBV18
CASSLYGGGNEKLFF	TRBJ1-4	15	TRBV28
CASSEGAGEQFF	TRBJ2-1	12	TRBV7-9
CASSLAGSDYNEQFF	TRBJ2-1	15	TRBV5-1
CSGTENYGYTF	TRBJ1-2	11	TRBV29-1
CASSFSLGGNQPQHF	TRBJ1-5	15	TRBV28
CASSSVSGTEAFF	TRBJ1-1	13	TRBV7-3
CASGGVTSSYNEQFF	TRBJ2-1	15	TRBV5-1
CASTRVGGGNSPLHF	TRBJ1-6	15	TRBV6-4
CASSSGLAGYNEQFF	TRBJ2-1	15	TRBV3-1/TRBV3-2
CASSTFREATNEKLFF	TRBJ1-4	16	TRBV7-9
CASRDTRNQPQHF	TRBJ1-5	13	TRBV2
CASSQRSGASETQYF	TRBJ2-5	15	TRBV4-1
CASSAQGAGNQPQHF	TRBJ1-5	15	TRBV9
CASSLPGNNYEQYF	TRBJ2-7	14	TRBV18
CATSDTMTGSSYNEQFF	TRBJ2-1	17	TRBV24-1
CASSQSRQPQHF	TRBJ1-5	12	TRBV23-1
CASSLGTGGDTEAFF	TRBJ1-1	15	TRBV11-1
CASSEHGQNTEAFF	TRBJ1-1	14	TRBV6-1
CATSRKLTSGVYEQYF	TRBJ2-7	16	TRBV15
CASSSGQGQSETQYF	TRBJ2-5	15	TRBV5-1
CAISDRTGKDEQFF	TRBJ2-1	14	TRBV10-3
CASSQTKVPYNEQFF	TRBJ2-1	15	TRBV4-3
CASSQVLTVGTDTQYF	TRBJ2-3	16	TRBV4-2
CASSASAGAGEQFF	TRBJ2-1	14	TRBV7-3
CASSSGTASTDTQYF	TRBJ2-3	15	TRBV5-1
CASRASGGGTGELFF	TRBJ2-2	15	TRBV27
CASSTQQGDEQFF	TRBJ2-1	13	TRBV5-8
CASSPGGTQYF	TRBJ2-5	11	TRBV6-5
CASTFGVASMETQYF	TRBJ2-5	15	TRBV5-1
CASSEIVNSPLHF	TRBJ1-6	13	TRBV10-2
CASSPRGGRNEQFF	TRBJ2-1	14	TRBV11-2
CASSRGGGQGGTDIQYF	TRBJ2-4	17	TRBV5-1
CASSLGDRNYGYTF	TRBJ1-2	14	TRBV5-1
CASSNRQGMNTIYF	TRBJ1-3	14	TRBV19
CASSLVSGVGNSPLHF	TRBJ1-6	16	TRBV7-8
CASSYTAAGAYGYTF	TRBJ1-2	15	TRBV6-5
CASSQVGVLAGGLYEQYF	TRBJ2-7	18	TRBV3-1/TRBV3-2
CSGAVQGGETQYF	TRBJ2-5	13	TRBV29-1
CASVLHRDYGYTF	TRBJ1-2	13	TRBV6-5
CASSSGTGIAEQYF	TRBJ2-7	14	TRBV10-1
CASSWDRGLSGELFF	TRBJ2-2	15	TRBV5-6
CASSLKDRARYDNQPQHF	TRBJ1-5	18	TRBV28
CASSSKQGARETQYF	TRBJ2-5	15	TRBV5-1
CASSQDPERISYNEQFF	TRBJ2-1	17	TRBV4-2
CASSPVAGGTEAFF	TRBJ1-1	14	TRBV27
CASSSTRGRGKYGSGGELFF	TRBJ2-2	20	TRBV11-3
CASSFGTSTDTQYF	TRBJ2-3	14	TRBV7-9
CASSLEFGRDTEAFF	TRBJ1-1	15	TRBV11-3
CASSQDAGGQSYNEQFF	TRBJ2-1	17	TRBV4-1
CASSLEARRSLYGYTF	TRBJ1-2	16	TRBV11-2
CASSLYSGGATDTQYF	TRBJ2-3	16	TRBV14